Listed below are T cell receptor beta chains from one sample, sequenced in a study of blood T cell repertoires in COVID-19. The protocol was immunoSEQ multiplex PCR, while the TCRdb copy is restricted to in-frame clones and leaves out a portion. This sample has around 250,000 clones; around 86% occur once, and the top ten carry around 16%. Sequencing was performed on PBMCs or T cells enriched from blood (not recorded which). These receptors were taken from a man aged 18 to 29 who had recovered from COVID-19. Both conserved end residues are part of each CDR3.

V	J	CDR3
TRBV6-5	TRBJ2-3	CASSSDFASDTQYF
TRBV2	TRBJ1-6	CASMGGSYNSPLHF
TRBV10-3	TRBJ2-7	CAISEKGDNSYEQYF
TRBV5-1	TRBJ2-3	CASSLVGQGVNTQYF
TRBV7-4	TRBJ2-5	CASSLAPAGYETQYF
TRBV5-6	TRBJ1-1	CASSLKLTSKKMNTEAFF
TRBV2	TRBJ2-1	CASSEVRNNEQFF
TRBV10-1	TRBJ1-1	CASREGQGDTEAFF
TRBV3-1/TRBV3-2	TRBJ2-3	CASRLGTLLGDTQYF
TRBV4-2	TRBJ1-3	CASSRIWPGQGGNTIYF
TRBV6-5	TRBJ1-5	CASRLQGSGQPQHF
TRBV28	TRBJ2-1	CASSLFTLAGGRQSSYNEQFF
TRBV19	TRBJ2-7	CASSIGTDPYEQYF
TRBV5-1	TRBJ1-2	CASSLAQGTIGYTF
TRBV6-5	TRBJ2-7	CASSSGWTDSYEQYF
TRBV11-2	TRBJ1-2	CASSHRQSLYTF
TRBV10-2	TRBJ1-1	CASSEQNRYEAFF
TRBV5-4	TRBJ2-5	CASSLSGAGKETQYF
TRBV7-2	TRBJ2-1	CASTQTGGVGNEQFF
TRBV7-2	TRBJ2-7	CASSLTSGNYEQYF
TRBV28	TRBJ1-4	CATTKDEKLFF
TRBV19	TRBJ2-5	CASSTLARWETQYF
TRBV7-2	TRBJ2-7	CASSPSSGQTYEQYF
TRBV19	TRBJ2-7	CASSSQGNEQYF
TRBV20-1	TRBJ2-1	CSARVRGPQFF
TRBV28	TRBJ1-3	CASTLHRGNTIYF
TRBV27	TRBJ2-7	CASSTSYEQYF